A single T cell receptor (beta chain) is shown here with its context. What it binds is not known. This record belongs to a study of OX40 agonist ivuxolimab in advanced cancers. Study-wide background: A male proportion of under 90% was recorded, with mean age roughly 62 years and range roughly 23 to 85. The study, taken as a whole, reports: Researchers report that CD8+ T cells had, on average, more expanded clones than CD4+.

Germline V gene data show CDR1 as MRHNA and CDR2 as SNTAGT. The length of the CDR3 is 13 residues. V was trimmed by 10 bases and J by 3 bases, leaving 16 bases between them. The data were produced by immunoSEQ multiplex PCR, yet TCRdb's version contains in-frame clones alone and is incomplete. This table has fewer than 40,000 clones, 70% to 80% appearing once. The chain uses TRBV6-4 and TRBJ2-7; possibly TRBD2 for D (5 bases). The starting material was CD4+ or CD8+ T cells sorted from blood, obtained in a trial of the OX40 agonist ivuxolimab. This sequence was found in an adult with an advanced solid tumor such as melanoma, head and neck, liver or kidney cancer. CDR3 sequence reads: CATPRLGVYEQYF. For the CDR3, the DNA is TGTGCCACTCCTCGGTTGGGAGTCTACGAGCAGTACTTC.